This is a list of T cell receptor beta chains from one sample in a study of cytomegalovirus exposure and HLA in healthy donors. Profiled with immunoSEQ multiplex PCR; TCRdb holds only in-frame clones, not every one. This repertoire shows some 180,000 clones, around 78% found once; its top ten account for under 2%. Material: PBMCs. Every receptor here comes from a man between 18 and 29 years old in good health and CMV-seronegative. Each CDR3 is given with its conserved first and last residue. The order of the fields is clone size, J gene, V gene, D gene, CDR3 protein, CDR3 DNA. The D gene is left open where the match is weak. Only part of the rows carry a size: once, few, many, or a class if the clone is expanded.

few TRBJ2-2 TRBV11-3 NA CASSFDRITGELFF TGTGCCAGCAGCTTCGACAGAATCACCGGGGAGCTGTTTTTT
NA TRBJ2-1 TRBV27 TRBD2 CASSPPPGGFITEQFF TGTGCCAGCAGTCCCCCCCCGGGGGGGTTTATAACGGAGCAGTTCTTC
NA TRBJ1-1 TRBV6-5 TRBD1 CASSSGTANTEAFF TGTGCCAGCAGTTCCGGGACAGCGAACACTGAAGCTTTCTTT
once TRBJ2-2 TRBV5-1 NA CASSLTGGDWTGELFF TGCGCCAGCAGCTTGACGGGGGGCGACTGGACCGGGGAGCTGTTTTTT
NA TRBJ2-1 TRBV9 NA CASSFPGPKGGGGLYNEQFF TGTGCCAGCAGCTTCCCCGGGCCCAAGGGGGGCGGGGGCCTTTACAATGAGCAGTTCTTC
NA TRBJ2-2 TRBV2 TRBD2 CASKPPGLAGSGELFF TGTGCCAGCAAGCCCCCGGGACTAGCGGGGTCCGGGGAGCTGTTTTTT
NA TRBJ2-1 TRBV7-2 NA CASSFDRSSYNEQFF TGTGCCAGCAGTTTCGACAGGAGCTCCTACAATGAGCAGTTCTTC
NA TRBJ2-7 TRBV5-4 TRBD2 CASSLTSGGSYEQYF TGTGCCAGCAGTTTGACTAGCGGGGGGTCCTACGAGCAGTACTTC
NA TRBJ2-7 TRBV5-1 TRBD2 CASSLEASGRSSYEQYF TGCGCCAGCAGCTTGGAGGCTAGCGGGAGGAGCTCCTACGAGCAGTACTTC
few TRBJ2-1 TRBV11-3 TRBD2 CASSLRAGGPSNEQFF TGTGCCAGCAGCTTAAGGGCGGGGGGGCCGTCCAATGAGCAGTTCTTC
NA TRBJ2-1 TRBV2 TRBD2 CASREEAPYNEQFF TGTGCCAGCCGGGAGGAAGCGCCTTACAATGAGCAGTTCTTC
NA TRBJ2-7 TRBV19 TRBD1 CASSIGGQGVLWEQYF TGTGCCAGTAGTATTGGCGGACAGGGAGTCCTCTGGGAGCAGTACTTC
NA TRBJ1-2 TRBV28 NA CASNYQVAGGYGYTF TGTGCCAGCAACTACCAGGTTGCCGGGGGCTATGGCTACACCTTC
NA TRBJ2-1 TRBV9 NA CASSVSLGNEQFF TGTGCCAGCAGCGTTTCTCTAGGAAATGAGCAGTTCTTC
NA TRBJ1-1 TRBV28 NA CASSWQGTEAFF TGTGCCAGCAGTTGGCAGGGGACTGAAGCTTTCTTT
NA TRBJ1-4 TRBV4-2 NA CASSQDNQGIEKLFF TGTGCCAGCAGCCAAGATAACCAGGGTATCGAAAAACTGTTTTTT
NA TRBJ1-2 TRBV2 NA CASSGHINYGYTF TGTGCCAGCAGTGGACATATCAACTATGGCTACACCTTC
NA TRBJ2-1 TRBV5-4 NA CASSSGGGPSYNEQFF TGTGCCAGCAGCTCTGGAGGGGGCCCTTCCTACAATGAGCAGTTCTTC
NA TRBJ2-3 TRBV19 NA CASSPTDLSDTQYF TGTGCCAGTAGCCCCACGGACTTATCAGATACGCAGTATTTT
NA TRBJ1-1 TRBV27 NA CASINTLGVAFF TGTGCCAGCATTAACACCCTGGGAGTAGCTTTCTTT
NA TRBJ1-2 TRBV28 NA CASSLSAGYGYTF TGTGCCAGCAGTTTATCTGCGGGCTATGGCTACACCTTC